A selection of T cell receptor beta chains follows, all from one sample in a study. TCRdb recomputed calls from the RT-PCR reads with MiXCR, one row per CDR3 protein. Found here are 550,000 to 750,000 distinct CDR3 sequences, approximately 14% of them singletons; the top ten hold 3% to 4.5%. Sequencing input: memory CD4+ T cells from blood. The receptors here all came from a female donor in good health, serving as a healthy control. CDR3s include the opening cysteine and the closing phenylalanine or tryptophan. Each record gives: J gene, D gene, V gene, clone size, CDR3 protein, CDR3 DNA. D genes are given only for firm matches. Rows may omit the clone size; those that give it use once, few, many or a size class.

>TRBJ2-1|NA|TRBV10-3|many
CAIGLSPYNEQFF
TGTGCCATCGGGCTGAGTCCCTACAATGAGCAGTTCTTC
>TRBJ2-1|TRBD2|TRBV9|NA
CASSVGWIAGVDEQFF
TGTGCCAGCAGCGTAGGATGGATAGCGGGAGTCGATGAGCAGTTCTTC
>TRBJ2-7|NA|TRBV6-5|NA
CASSPGRGPQYF
TGTGCCAGCAGCCCTGGGCGGGGACCCCAGTACTTC
>TRBJ2-1|NA|TRBV6-2/TRBV6-3|few
CASSYHRAHNEQFF
TGTGCCAGCAGTTACCACAGGGCTCACAATGAGCAGTTCTTC
>TRBJ1-3|TRBD1|TRBV4-2|NA
CASSQEGTRTGRNTIYF
TGTGCCAGCAGCCAAGAAGGAACGAGGACAGGGCGAAACACCATATATTTT
>TRBJ2-7|TRBD2|TRBV28|few
CASSYVAGNSYEQYF
TGTGCCAGCAGCTACGTAGCGGGTAACTCCTACGAGCAGTACTTC
>TRBJ2-7|TRBD2|TRBV12-3/TRBV12-4|many
CASRPGLEDREQYF
TGTGCCAGCAGGCCCGGACTAGAGGATCGCGAGCAGTACTTC
>TRBJ2-4|NA|TRBV5-6|few
CASSVAGENIQYF
TGTGCCAGCAGCGTAGCAGGGGAGAACATTCAGTACTTC
>TRBJ1-1|NA|TRBV6-5|few
CASTSTANTEAFF
TGTGCCAGCACCTCGACAGCCAACACTGAAGCTTTCTTT
>TRBJ2-3|NA|TRBV3-1|NA
CASSRDVGTDTQYF
TGTGCCAGCAGCCGAGATGTGGGGACAGATACGCAGTATTTT
>TRBJ1-1|TRBD1|TRBV6-1|few
CASSGGQGRKEAFF
TGTGCCAGCAGTGGTGGACAGGGTCGAAAGGAAGCTTTCTTT
>TRBJ2-3|NA|TRBV5-1|NA
CASSLVQVASTDTQYF
TGCGCCAGCAGCTTGGTACAGGTCGCGAGCACAGATACGCAGTATTTT
>TRBJ2-2|NA|TRBV5-1|few
CASSPTYLSTGELFF
TGCGCCAGCAGTCCGACATACCTCTCCACCGGGGAGCTGTTTTTT
>TRBJ1-3|NA|TRBV20-1|NA
CSASRRGTGNTIYF
TGCAGTGCTAGTCGAAGGGGAACTGGAAACACCATATATTTT
>TRBJ2-3|NA|TRBV7-6|many
CASSLALASTDTQYF
TGTGCCAGCAGCTTAGCCCTTGCAAGCACAGATACGCAGTATTTT
>TRBJ2-7|NA|TRBV7-2|NA
CASSLRKGYEQYF
TGTGCCAGCAGCCTCAGAAAGGGCTACGAGCAGTACTTC
>TRBJ2-1|TRBD2|TRBV20-1|few
CSVGSRRGGSYEQFF
TGCAGTGTGGGGTCGCGGCGGGGGGGCTCATATGAGCAGTTCTTC
>TRBJ2-7|TRBD1|TRBV7-2|NA
CASSLAGQLYEQYF
TGTGCCAGCAGCTTAGCGGGACAGCTCTACGAGCAGTACTTC
>TRBJ2-3|NA|TRBV7-6|many
CASNLGISTDTQYF
TGTGCCAGCAACCTTGGAATCAGCACAGATACGCAGTATTTT
>TRBJ2-7|NA|TRBV7-9|many
CASSHWRPGVLGSYEQYF
TGTGCCAGCAGCCATTGGAGGCCGGGAGTTTTAGGCTCCTACGAGCAGTACTTC
>TRBJ2-2|NA|TRBV6-6|many
CASPTPDTGELFF
TGTGCCAGCCCTACTCCTGACACCGGGGAGCTGTTTTTT
>TRBJ2-5|TRBD2|TRBV5-1|NA
CASSYLAGEGETQYF
TGCGCCAGCAGCTACCTAGCGGGAGAAGGGGAGACCCAGTACTTC
>TRBJ2-1|TRBD2|TRBV27|few
CASSLSNSGTWVF
TGTGCCAGCAGTTTATCGAATAGCGGGACCTGGGTCTTC
>TRBJ2-7|NA|TRBV9|NA
CASSVGGRGEQYF
TGTGCCAGCAGCGTAGGCGGTCGGGGAGAGCAGTACTTC
>TRBJ1-6|NA|TRBV7-2|few
CASSRDLTGGSPLHF
TGTGCCAGCAGCCGGGACCTAACTGGGGGTTCACCCCTCCACTTT
>TRBJ2-3|TRBD2|TRBV24-1|NA
CATSDSYPSSGRAVDTQYF
TGTGCCACCAGTGATTCCTACCCCTCTAGCGGGAGGGCCGTGGATACGCAGTATTTT
>TRBJ1-2|NA|TRBV27|NA
CASSPRQNLNYGYTF
TGTGCCAGCAGTCCGCGACAGAACCTTAACTATGGCTACACCTTC
>TRBJ2-2|TRBD1|TRBV5-1|NA
CASSPGQTTGELFF
TGCGCCAGCAGCCCGGGACAGACCACCGGGGAGCTGTTTTTT
>TRBJ2-2|NA|TRBV20-1|many
CSARVQMDNGELFF
TGCAGTGCTAGAGTACAGATGGACAACGGGGAGCTGTTTTTT
>TRBJ2-1|NA|TRBV29-1|many
CSVGRDSYNEQFF
TGCAGCGTTGGACGAGACTCCTACAATGAGCAGTTCTTC
>TRBJ2-1|NA|TRBV5-1|few
CASSLQTVTSINEQFF
TGCGCCAGCAGCTTACAGACAGTAACCTCTATTAATGAGCAGTTCTTC
>TRBJ2-7|NA|TRBV5-1|many
CASSNRDTYNEQYF
TGCGCCAGCAGTAACCGGGACACGTACAACGAGCAGTACTTC
>TRBJ2-3|NA|TRBV5-4|few
CASTPIHSDTQYF
TGTGCCAGCACCCCGATCCACTCCGATACGCAGTATTTT
>TRBJ2-5|TRBD1|TRBV9|NA
CASSVGTVQETQYF
TGTGCCAGCAGCGTTGGGACAGTCCAAGAGACCCAGTACTTC
>TRBJ1-1|NA|TRBV28|many
CASSLPTDGDTEAFF
TGTGCCAGCAGTTTGCCAACGGACGGGGACACTGAAGCTTTCTTT
>TRBJ2-7|TRBD1|TRBV5-1|many
CASSLYGQDTGEQYF
TGCGCCAGCAGCCTATACGGACAGGACACCGGGGAGCAGTACTTC
>TRBJ1-2|NA|TRBV7-9|many
CASSPWRGNGKDYGYTF
TGTGCCAGCAGCCCATGGAGGGGCAACGGGAAAGACTATGGCTACACCTTC
>TRBJ2-7|NA|TRBV20-1|NA
CSARDPLRAQYF
TGCAGTGCTAGAGATCCCCTCAGGGCGCAGTACTTC
>TRBJ1-6|NA|TRBV6-5|many
CASSYGGRGSSPLHF
TGTGCCAGCAGTTACGGTGGGAGAGGGAGTTCACCCCTCCACTTT
>TRBJ1-5|NA|TRBV4-3|once
CASSQDPQGNQPQHF
TGCGCCAGCAGCCAAGATCCTCAGGGCAATCAGCCCCAGCATTTT
>TRBJ2-6|NA|TRBV9|NA
CASSSFGLGAAGANVLTF
TGTGCCAGCAGCTCTTTTGGTTTGGGGGCGGCTGGGGCCAACGTCCTGACTTTC
>TRBJ2-3|NA|TRBV11-2|NA
CASSSTRTGSSTDTQYF
TGTGCCAGCAGCTCCACCCGAACAGGGTCTAGCACAGATACGCAGTATTTT
>TRBJ1-3|TRBD1|TRBV5-1|NA
CASSPQGASGNTIYF
TGCGCCAGCAGCCCACAGGGGGCCTCTGGAAACACCATATATTTT
>TRBJ2-1|NA|TRBV6-1|many
CASTGGASVYNEQFF
TGTGCCAGCACTGGCGGTGCCTCAGTCTACAATGAGCAGTTCTTC
>TRBJ2-4|NA|TRBV30|NA
CAWSGLTAKNIQYF
TGTGCCTGGAGTGGGTTAACAGCCAAAAACATTCAGTACTTC
>TRBJ2-1|TRBD2|TRBV20-1|few
CSARDPLAGDINNEQFF
TGCAGTGCTAGAGATCCCCTAGCGGGAGATATAAACAATGAGCAGTTCTTC
>TRBJ2-5|TRBD1|TRBV7-9|many
CASSLPDRGETQYF
TGTGCCAGCAGCTTACCCGACAGGGGAGAGACCCAGTACTTC
>TRBJ2-3|TRBD2|TRBV10-3|many
CAISPSGGATDTQYF
TGTGCCATCAGTCCTAGCGGGGGGGCGACAGATACGCAGTATTTT
>TRBJ2-4|NA|TRBV3-1|NA
CASSQLAKNIQYF
TGTGCCAGCAGCCAACTAGCCAAAAACATTCAGTACTTC
>TRBJ1-5|NA|TRBV20-1|NA
CSARALQGLSNQPQHF
TGCAGTGCTAGAGCTCTACAGGGTCTAAGCAATCAGCCCCAGCATTTT
>TRBJ2-5|NA|TRBV29-1|many
CSVGRPRETQYF
TGCAGCGTGGGAAGGCCCAGAGAGACCCAGTACTTC
>TRBJ1-2|TRBD1|TRBV7-3|few
CASSSDRAGGYTF
TGTGCCAGCAGCTCTGACAGGGCTGGCGGCTACACCTTC